This T cell receptor (beta chain) was identified during a study of early stage breast cancer tumors. Overall study: Average read coverage per sample was approximately 9.1-fold.

General study findings and limits: Comparing each tissue with blood distinguished tumor from normal in most of the 16 patients.

Clones were sequenced by immunoSEQ multiplex PCR, and TCRdb holds only the in-frame ones, with some missing. The sample shows 50,000 or so clones, around 83% of them seen only once. Details on this clone: Its cognate antigen is unknown.

CDR1 is SGHTA, CDR2 FQGNSA, per germline. Trimming cost V 1 base and J 7 bases, with 4 bases left between them. CDR3 length equals 12 residues. The V gene is TRBV7-2, the J gene TRBJ2-2, with D hard to call. The receptor comes from a person in their fifties or sixties with breast cancer. Specimen: blood. The CDR3 region is CASSLDGGELFF. The CDR3 region has the DNA TGTGCCAGCAGCTTAGATGGCGGGGAGCTGTTTTTT.